This TCR beta chain is from a study of OX40 agonist ivuxolimab in advanced cancers. Regarding the study as a whole: Both CD4+ and CD8+ T cell populations in blood had undergone clonal expansion by week 6 at 0.1 to 3.0 mg/kg.

Method: immunoSEQ multiplex PCR; TCRdb's copy keeps in-frame clones and lacks some. The table has roughly 11,000 clones, about 81% seen once; the top ten hold roughly an eighth. Trimming took 3 bases from V and 5 from J, leaving 7 bases between them. CDR1 SGHDT and CDR2 YYEEEE come from the germline V gene. The CDR3 is made up of 12 amino acids. Anyone with autoimmune disease history or systemic immunosuppression was excluded. As concerns this clone: Its cognate antigen is unknown.

The receptor comes from an adult with an advanced solid tumor such as melanoma, head and neck, liver or kidney cancer. The chain combines TRBV5-6 with TRBJ2-3, with a weak D call TRBD2 (6 bases). The sequenced sample was CD4+ or CD8+ T cells sorted from blood, obtained in a trial of the OX40 agonist ivuxolimab. CDR3 DNA: TGTGCCAGCAGCTCCGGGGGAGATACGCAGTATTTT. It yields the protein CASSSGGDTQYF.